A single sample is the source of the 12 T cell receptor beta chains below, sequenced in a study of blood T cell repertoires in COVID-19. Assay: immunoSEQ multiplex PCR; the TCRdb copy retains only in-frame clones and omits some. The sample records about 240,000 clones, 75% to 90% being singletons. The sequenced material came from peripheral blood. The receptors were gathered from a woman in her 30s who had recovered from COVID-19.

The genes are TRBV4-1 and TRBJ2-5; tentative D call: TRBD2 (5 bases). This CDR3 has 14 residues. The V end was cut by 1 base, the J end by 4 bases, with 10 bases between. Germline CDR1 is MGHRA and CDR2 is YSYEKL. The CDR3 DNA follows: TGCGCCAGCAGCCAAGGTCGGGGTGGAGAGACCCAGTACTTC. Its protein product is CASSQGRGGETQYF.

This chain connects TRBV5-3 to TRBJ1-1; 7 bases fit TRBD1. TRBV5-3 is flagged as an ORF with uncertain function. This CDR3 spans 17 amino acids. The junction had 12 bases not matched to a gene; V was cut back by 0 bases and J by 4 bases. CDR3 bases: TGTGCCAGAAGCTTGGGTGACAGGGCCGATGCCAGCACTGAAGCTTTCTTT. Translating it yields CARSLGDRADASTEAFF.

The J gene is TRBJ1-3, the V gene TRBV5-3; D unresolved. TRBV5-3 is an open reading frame, and its role is uncertain. Trimming took 5 bases from V and 0 from J, leaving 12 bases between them. The CDR3 is 15 amino acids. The CDR3 loop reads CARSSGKHSGNTIYF. In DNA, the CDR3 is TGTGCCAGAAGTTCAGGAAAACACTCTGGAAACACCATATATTTT.

The gene calls are TRBV4-2 and TRBJ2-7; 10 nucleotides line up with TRBD2. V shed 1 base and J 1 base; nucleotides not matched to a gene: 7. The CDR3 is 17 residues long. The germline V gene has CDR1 LGHNA and CDR2 YNFKEQ. The CDR3 here is CASSQGSGGTVSYEQYF. In nucleotides, the CDR3 is TGTGCCAGCAGCCAAGGTAGCGGGGGGACCGTTTCCTACGAGCAGTACTTC.

The rearrangement uses TRBV5-5 and TRBJ2-5; TRBD1 aligns across 7 bases. With V trimmed by 4 bases and J by 5 bases, 20 bases remained unmatched. This CDR3 has 18 residues. Looked up from germline, CDR1 is SGHKS and CDR2 is YYEKEE (reference sequence). CDR3 sequence: CASSPAPGQPTPRETQYF. The CDR3 bases are TGTGCCAGCAGCCCGGCTCCGGGACAGCCTACCCCCAGGGAGACCCAGTACTTC.

This chain links TRBV23-1 with TRBJ1-2; D unclear. TRBV23-1 is reported as an ORF; its role is uncertain. V lost 8 bases and J lost 2, with 24 bases in between. This CDR3 spans 17 amino acids. As DNA, the CDR3 is TGCGCCAGCCGCCCCGTCAACCCCGAGCCTCCGAACTATGGCTACACCTTC. It encodes CASRPVNPEPPNYGYTF.

The rearrangement uses TRBV6-5 and TRBJ2-7; perhaps TRBD1 as D (6 bases). CDR3 length equals 15 residues. The germline V and J ends were trimmed by 0 bases and 6 bases, with 15 bases remaining between them. Germline CDR1 is MNHEY and CDR2 is SVGAGI. The chain's CDR3 is CASSYSSRTEGEQYF. CDR3 bases: TGTGCCAGCAGTTACTCTTCTAGGACAGAAGGCGAGCAGTACTTC.

This sequence joins TRBV9 and TRBJ2-1; possibly TRBD2 for D (7 bases). The CDR3 extends over 16 amino acids. Germline CDR1 and CDR2: SGDLS and YYNGEE. V was trimmed by 0 bases and J by 12 bases, leaving 22 bases between them. The CDR3 DNA reads TGTGCCAGCAGCGTAGGGCCAGGGGAGCGGGGCTCTGGGCAGTTCTTC. This gives the protein CASSVGPGERGSGQFF.

The chain has TRBV7-3 and TRBJ2-1, with 10 bases fitting TRBD1. CDR1 SGHTA and CDR2 FQGTGA come from the germline V gene. The CDR3 sequence is 14 residues long. V lost 3 bases and J lost 9; bases outside the gene matches: 5. As DNA, the CDR3 is TGTGCCAGCAGCTTTGGACAGGGGGATGGTGAGCAGTTCTTC. It encodes CASSFGQGDGEQFF. The whole variable domain, remainder taken from reference TRBV7-3 and TRBJ2-1, is GAGVSQTPSNKVTEKGKYVELRCDPISGHTALYWYRQSLGQGPEFLIYFQGTGAADDSGLPNDRFFAVRPEGSVSTLKIQRTERGDSAVYLCASSFGQGDGEQFFGPGTRLTVL.

The J gene is TRBJ2-4, the V gene TRBV9; D might be TRBD2 (6 bases). The V gene lost 0 bases and the J gene lost 5 bases, with 21 bases spanning the gap. The CDR3 loop spans 18 amino acids. Germline-derived CDR1 and CDR2 are SGDLS and YYNGEE. CDR3 loop: CASSVDGRSVGEENIQYF. The DNA of the CDR3 is TGTGCCAGCAGCGTAGACGGAAGGTCAGTGGGGGAGGAAAACATTCAGTACTTC.

CDR3 coding DNA: TGCGCCAGCAGCTTGGGGGTCGGGGGCGAGCAGTACTTC. Translating it yields CASSLGVGGEQYF. This chain connects TRBV5-1 to TRBJ2-7; a possible D gene is TRBD2 (6 bases). Trimming left V 0 bases short and J 6 bases short, with 10 bases between. The CDR3 totals 13 residues. Germline CDR1 is SGHRS and CDR2 is YFSETQ.

V gene TRBV7-6 combines with J gene TRBJ1-5, with a tentative D call TRBD1 (5 bases). Germline CDR1 reads SGHVS; CDR2 reads FNYEAQ. V was shortened by 5 bases and J by 4 bases, with 15 bases between the two germline ends. This CDR3 has 15 residues. CDR3 residues: CASSLRGGLNQPQHF. The CDR3 DNA reads TGTGCCAGCAGCCTTCGTGGGGGACTTAATCAGCCCCAGCATTTT.